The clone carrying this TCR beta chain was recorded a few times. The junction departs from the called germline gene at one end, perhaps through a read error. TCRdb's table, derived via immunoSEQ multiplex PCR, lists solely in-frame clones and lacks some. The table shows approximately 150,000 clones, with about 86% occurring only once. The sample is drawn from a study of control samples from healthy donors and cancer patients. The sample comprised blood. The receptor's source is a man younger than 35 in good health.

This chain's CDR3 is CASSHRDSF. In nucleotides, the CDR3 is TGTGCCAGCAGCCACCGGGACAGTTTC. The chain recombines TRBV7-8 with TRBJ2-7; 7 bases match TRBD1. The germline CDR1 and CDR2 sequences are SGHVS and FQNEAQ. The CDR3 extends over 9 amino acids.